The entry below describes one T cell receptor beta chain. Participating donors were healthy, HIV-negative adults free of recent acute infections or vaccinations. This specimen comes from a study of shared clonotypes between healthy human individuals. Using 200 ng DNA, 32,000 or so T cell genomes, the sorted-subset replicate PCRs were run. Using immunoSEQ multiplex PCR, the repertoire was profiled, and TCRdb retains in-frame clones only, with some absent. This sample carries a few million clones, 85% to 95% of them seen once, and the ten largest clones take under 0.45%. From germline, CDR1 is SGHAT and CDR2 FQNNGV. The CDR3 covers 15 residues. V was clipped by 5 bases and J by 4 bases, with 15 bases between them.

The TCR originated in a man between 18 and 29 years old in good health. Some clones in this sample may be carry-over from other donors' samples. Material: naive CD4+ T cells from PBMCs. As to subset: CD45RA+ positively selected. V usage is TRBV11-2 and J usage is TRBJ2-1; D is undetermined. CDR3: CASSPELSMYNEQFF. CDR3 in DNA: TGTGCCAGCAGCCCCGAACTGAGTATGTACAATGAGCAGTTCTTC.